The 12 T cell receptor beta chains below all came from one sample that was sequenced in a study of early T cells in non-severe SARS-CoV-2 infection. From the 5' RACE reads, TCRdb called clonotypes with MiXCR, one entry per CDR3 protein. The top ten hold less than 3.5% of the sample, which has about 110,000 distinct CDR3 sequences, 12% seen once. The sequenced material came from whole blood. These receptors all come from an adult who was a healthcare worker with PCR-confirmed SARS-CoV-2 infection or an uninfected control (not recorded which).

A few counts support this clonotype. The J gene is TRBJ1-2, the V gene TRBV29-1; tentatively, D is TRBD1 (5 bases). Germline CDR1 and CDR2: SQVTM and ANQGSEA. V lost 2 bases and J 5 bases, leaving 6 bases between the germline ends. This CDR3 contains 11 residues. The CDR3 loop is CSVEQGYGYTF. In DNA, the CDR3 is TGCAGCGTTGAACAGGGATATGGCTACACCTTC. Full variable domain (missing parts from reference TRBV29-1 and TRBJ1-2): SAVISQKPSRDICQRGTSLTIQCQVDSQVTMMFWYRQQPGQSLTLIATANQGSEATYESGFVIDKFPISRPNLTFSTLTVSNMSPEDSSIYLCSVEQGYGYTFGSGTRLTVV.

Many counts were recorded for this clonotype. The chain's CDR3 is CATSDPSGGAFNEQFF. The CDR3, as DNA: TGTGCCACCAGTGACCCTAGCGGGGGGGCCTTCAATGAGCAGTTCTTC. The chain employs TRBV24-1 and TRBJ2-1; TRBD2 aligns across 12 bases. This CDR3 is built from 16 residues. V was pared by 4 bases and J by 6 bases, with 6 bases of the junction left unmatched. The germline CDR1 and CDR2 sequences are KGHDR and SFDVKD.

CDR3 nucleotide sequence: TGTGCCTGGAGTGGGGACAGGGGCACAAGCAATCAGCCCCAGCATTTT. It is translated as CAWSGDRGTSNQPQHF. This chain connects TRBV30 to TRBJ1-5, with TRBD1 identical over 10 bases. V shed 1 base, J shed 1 base, and the junction held 4 bases outside the gene matches. CDR1 is GTSNPN and CDR2 is SVGIG in the germline V gene (reference sequence). The CDR3 sequence is 16 residues long.

This chain connects TRBV5-1 to TRBJ2-7; 10 positions agree with TRBD1. Germline V gene sequence: CDR1 SGHRS, CDR2 YFSETQ. Trimming took 2 bases from V and 3 from J; bases not matched to a gene: 5. The CDR3 spans 15 residues. In DNA, the CDR3 is TGCGCCAGCAGCTTCTCGACAGGGGGCATCTACGAGCAGTACTTC. Translation gives CASSFSTGGIYEQYF.

Only a few counts were recorded for this clonotype. The gene calls are TRBV5-1 and TRBJ1-6; TRBD1 is a possible D gene (5 bases). This CDR3 spans 15 amino acids. From germline, CDR1 is SGHRS and CDR2 YFSETQ. The germline V and J ends were trimmed by 0 bases and 9 bases, with 13 bases remaining between them. The DNA for the CDR3 is TGCGCCAGCAGCTTGGAAGGGGATTCCAGTTCACCCCTCCACTTT. Its protein product is CASSLEGDSSSPLHF.

Turning to this clonotype: A much larger clone is a single base away; this may be a read error. The CDR3 loop reads CAISTGTTYEQYF. The CDR3 DNA follows: TGTGCCATCAGCACCGGGACCACCTACGAGCAGTACTTC. The rearrangement joins TRBV15 to TRBJ2-7, with D tentatively TRBD1 or TRBD2 (5 bases each). The CDR3 contains 13 residues. CDR1 and CDR2 from the germline V gene are LNHNV and YYDKDF (reference sequence).

This clonotype was recorded at least ten times. The chain employs TRBV7-9 and TRBJ1-2, with D hard to call. Trimming left V 4 bases short and J 1 base short, with 10 bases between. The germline V gene has CDR1 SEHNR and CDR2 FQNEAQ (reference sequence). The CDR3 totals 14 residues. CDR3 in DNA: TGTGCCAGCAGCTCCCCGATCGGTAACTATGGCTACACCTTC. Residues: CASSSPIGNYGYTF. Using reference TRBV7-9 and TRBJ1-2 for the parts outside the CDR3, the full variable domain is DTGVSQNPRHKITKRGQNVTFRCDPISEHNRLYWYRQTLGQGPEFLTYFQNEAQLEKSRLLSDRFSAERPKGSFSTLEIQRTEQGDSAMYLCASSSPIGNYGYTFGSGTRLTVV.

This clonotype has at least ten counts. One end of the junction does not line up with germline, which may come from a read error. V usage is TRBV7-7 and J usage is TRBJ1-1; D uncertain. This CDR3 is 13 amino acids long. Germline CDR1 SSHAT, CDR2 FNYEAQ (reference sequence). CDR3 sequence: CASSLEPNTEAFF. CDR3 coding DNA: TGTGCTAGCAGCTTAGAACCGAACACTGAAGCTTTCTTT.

The gene calls are TRBV2 and TRBJ2-3; no clear D. Trimming left V 7 bases short and J 1 base short, with 6 bases between. The CDR3 extends over 12 amino acids. From germline, CDR1 is SNHLY and CDR2 FYNNEI. The CDR3 DNA is TGTGCCAGCAAGGGTCGCACAGATACGCAGTATTTT. Translating gives CASKGRTDTQYF.

This clonotype was seen only a few times. This chain connects TRBV12-3 or TRBV12-4 to TRBJ2-1; 9 positions agree with TRBD1. This CDR3 is built from 16 residues. Unmatched junction bases numbered 9, after V lost 3 bases and J lost 6 bases. For the CDR3, the DNA is TGTGCCAGCAGTTTGAGGGGACAGGGTTACGGCAATGAGCAGTTCTTC. Amino acids: CASSLRGQGYGNEQFF.

This clonotype has just a few counts. The V and J genes are TRBV7-8 and TRBJ2-7; no clear D gene. The CDR3 sequence is 17 residues long. V lost 1 base and J lost 0, with 16 bases in between. Germline V gene lookup returns CDR1 SGHVS and CDR2 FQNEAQ. This chain's CDR3 is CASSLDPRTPSSYEQYF. CDR3 bases: TGTGCCAGCAGCTTAGACCCAAGAACACCGAGCTCCTACGAGCAGTACTTC.

This clonotype has ten or more counts. The chain combines TRBV6-2 or TRBV6-3 with TRBJ2-2; D remains unclear. The CDR3 extends over 14 amino acids. Germline assignment: CDR1 MNHEY and CDR2 SVGEGT. The V end was cut by 9 bases, the J end by 2 bases, with 13 bases between. For the CDR3, the DNA is TGTGCCAGTTCACAGCTACCCAACACCGGGGAGCTGTTTTTT. Translating it yields CASSQLPNTGELFF.